The clone carrying this T cell receptor beta chain was found many times. What it recognizes is unknown. In TCRdb, the RT-PCR reads were re-called with MiXCR into one record per CDR3 protein. The data hold around 320,000 distinct CDR3 sequences, with about 20% observed a single time. This sample was included in a study of response to subunit inactivated influenza vaccine. Findings and caveats of the study: Authors suggested each seasonal influenza vaccination recruits few new T cells.

CDR1 and CDR2 (germline): SQVTM, ANQGSEA. After removal of 3 bases from V and 0 bases from J, the junction contained 8 bases not matched to a gene. The CDR3 consists of 17 residues. The chain links TRBV29-1 to TRBJ1-3; TRBD1 matches at 10 bases. This material consisted of PBMCs from blood, taken less than 22 months after vaccination. The TCR was taken from a man between 50 and 70 years old who received an inactivated influenza vaccine. The CDR3 is CSVERDRGLGSGNTIYF. The DNA for the CDR3 is TGCAGCGTTGAGCGGGACAGGGGTTTGGGCTCTGGAAACACCATATATTTT.